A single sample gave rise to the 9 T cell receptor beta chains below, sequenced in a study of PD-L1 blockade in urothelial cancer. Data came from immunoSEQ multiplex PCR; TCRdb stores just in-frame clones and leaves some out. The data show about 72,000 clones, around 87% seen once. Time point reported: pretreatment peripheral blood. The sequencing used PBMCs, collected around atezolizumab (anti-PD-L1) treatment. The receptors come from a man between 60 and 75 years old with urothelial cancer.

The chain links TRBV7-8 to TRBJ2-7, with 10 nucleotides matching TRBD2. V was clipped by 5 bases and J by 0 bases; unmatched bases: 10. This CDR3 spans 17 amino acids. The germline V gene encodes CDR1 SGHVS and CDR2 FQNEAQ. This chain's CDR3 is CASSRSISGGSSYEQYF. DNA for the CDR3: TGTGCCAGCAGCCGATCCATTAGCGGGGGGAGCTCCTACGAGCAGTACTTC. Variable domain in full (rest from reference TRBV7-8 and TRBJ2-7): GAGVSQSPRYKVAKRGQDVALRCDPISGHVSLFWYQQALGQGPEFLTYFQNEAQLDKSGLPSDRFFAERPEGSVSTLKIQRTQQEDSAVYLCASSRSISGGSSYEQYFGPGTRLTVT.

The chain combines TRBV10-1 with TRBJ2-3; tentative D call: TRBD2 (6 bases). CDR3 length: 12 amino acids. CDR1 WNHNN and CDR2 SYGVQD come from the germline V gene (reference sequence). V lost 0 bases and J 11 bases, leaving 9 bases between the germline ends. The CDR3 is CASSESRDRQYF. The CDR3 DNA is TGCGCCAGCAGTGAGTCGCGGGACCGGCAGTATTTT.

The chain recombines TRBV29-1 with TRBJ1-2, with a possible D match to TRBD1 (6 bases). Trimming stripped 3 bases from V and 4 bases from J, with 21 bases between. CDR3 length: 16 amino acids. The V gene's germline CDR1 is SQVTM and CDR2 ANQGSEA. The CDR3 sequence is CSVDLDSVASSYGYTF. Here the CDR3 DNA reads TGCAGCGTTGATTTGGACAGCGTGGCCTCGTCCTATGGCTACACCTTC.

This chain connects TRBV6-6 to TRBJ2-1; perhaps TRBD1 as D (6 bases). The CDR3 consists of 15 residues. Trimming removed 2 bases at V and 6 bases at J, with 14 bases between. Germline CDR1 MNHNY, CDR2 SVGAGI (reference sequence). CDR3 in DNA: TGTGCCAGCAGTTACGCTTTGACAGGTTTCAATGAGCAGTTCTTC. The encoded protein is CASSYALTGFNEQFF.

CDR3 in amino acids: CSVEAGTVQFF. The CDR3 nucleotides are TGCAGCGTTGAAGCGGGGACAGTACAGTTCTTC. The genes are TRBV29-1 and TRBJ2-1; TRBD1 matches 7 bases. V shed 1 base, J shed 13 bases, and the junction held 4 bases outside the gene matches. The CDR3 has 11 amino acids. Germline V gives CDR1 SQVTM, CDR2 ANQGSEA.

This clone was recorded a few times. CDR3 loop: CASRVPGTDVRQFF. In DNA form, the CDR3 reads TGCGCCAGCAGGGTACCCGGGACAGACGTAAGGCAGTTCTTC. The genes are TRBV5-1 and TRBJ2-1; TRBD1 matches at 7 bases. The germline V gene encodes CDR1 SGHRS and CDR2 YFSETQ. V trimming: 5 bases; J trimming: 12 bases; junction bases outside the gene matches: 14. The CDR3 is 14 residues long.

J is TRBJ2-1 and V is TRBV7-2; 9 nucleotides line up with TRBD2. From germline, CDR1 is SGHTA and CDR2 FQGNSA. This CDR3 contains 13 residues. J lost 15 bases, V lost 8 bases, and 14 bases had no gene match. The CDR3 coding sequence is TGTGCCAGCGGAGACTTCGGGACTAGCCTTAGGTTCTTC. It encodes CASGDFGTSLRFF.

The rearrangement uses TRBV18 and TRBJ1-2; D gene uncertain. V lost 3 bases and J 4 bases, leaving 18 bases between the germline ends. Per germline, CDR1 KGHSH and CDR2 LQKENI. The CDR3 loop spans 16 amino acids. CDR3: CASSPSRTDLSYGYTF. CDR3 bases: TGTGCCAGCTCACCCTCGCGTACAGATCTTTCCTATGGCTACACCTTC.

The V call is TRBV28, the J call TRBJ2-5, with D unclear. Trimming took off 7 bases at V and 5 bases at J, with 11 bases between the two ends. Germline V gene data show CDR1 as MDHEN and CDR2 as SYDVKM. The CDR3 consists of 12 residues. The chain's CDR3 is CASNAARETQYF. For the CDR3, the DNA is TGTGCCAGCAATGCCGCCAGGGAGACCCAGTACTTC.